The 3 T cell receptor beta chains listed next were all sequenced from one sample in a study of OX40 agonist ivuxolimab in advanced cancers. Clones were sequenced by immunoSEQ multiplex PCR, and TCRdb holds only the in-frame ones, with some missing. This table holds roughly 38,000 clones, roughly four fifths found once. The input for sequencing was CD4+ or CD8+ T cells sorted from blood, taken in a trial of the OX40 agonist ivuxolimab. The receptors come from an adult with an advanced solid tumor such as melanoma, head and neck, liver or kidney cancer.

The rearrangement joins TRBV5-1 to TRBJ2-1; 11 bases map to TRBD2. V lost 4 bases and J lost 2; bases outside the gene matches: 2. CDR1 SGHRS and CDR2 YFSETQ come from the germline V gene. The CDR3 loop spans 15 amino acids. The chain's CDR3 is CASSTSGGTYNEQFF. Here the CDR3 DNA reads TGCGCCAGCAGCACTAGCGGGGGAACCTACAATGAGCAGTTCTTC.

The gene calls are TRBV6-1 and TRBJ2-7; 11 nucleotides align to TRBD1. The CDR3 is 14 amino acids. With V trimmed by 4 bases and J by 3 bases, 2 bases remained unmatched. Per the germline V gene, CDR1 is MNHNS and CDR2 is SASEGT. The CDR3 protein is CASSGTGGLYEQYF. The CDR3 DNA reads as TGTGCCAGCAGTGGGACAGGGGGCCTCTACGAGCAGTACTTC.

The genes are TRBV21-1 and TRBJ2-7; whether TRBD2, the table's D call, matches the DNA was not checked. TRBV21-1 is termed a pseudogene. There are 17 residues in the CDR3. CDR3 DNA: TGTGCCAGCAGCAAATCCACCACGACTTCTCACTCCTACGAGCAGTACTTC. Residues: CASSKSTTTSHSYEQYF.